The sequence of this T cell receptor (beta chain) was determined in a study of blood T cells in healthy people across ages. Study-level results: Older age coincided with a roughly linear decline in TCR beta diversity per million T cells.

With a J-beta primer mix and a sample-barcoded 5' primer, a second PCR ran about 7 to 11 cycles. Per sample, CDR3-containing paired-end reads numbered at least 2.5 million. TCRdb ran MiXCR on the 5' RACE reads and lists one entry per CDR3 protein. This table holds some 710,000 distinct CDR3 sequences, about 45% found once. This clonotype has only one observation. Antigen unknown. A much larger clonotype is one base distant, so this may be a read error. CDR3 length equals 13 residues. Germline V gene lookup returns CDR1 SQVTM and CDR2 ANQGSEA. The V gene lost 7 bases and the J gene lost 4 bases, with 16 bases spanning the gap.

V and J are TRBV29-1 and TRBJ1-2; unclear D gene. This receptor was taken from an older man in good health. Sample: blood. This CDR3 is CSGGPGLSYGYTF. In DNA form, the CDR3 reads TGCAGCGGCGGCCCCGGGCTGAGCTATGGCTACACCTTC.